Detailed here is one T cell receptor beta chain. These data come from a study of shared clonotypes between healthy human individuals. An even split of each subset's genomic DNA across several immunoSEQ plates was performed. In the study's own analysis: Filtering differed since immunoSEQ provided only junctions, with no quality scores. TCRdb's table, derived via immunoSEQ multiplex PCR, lists solely in-frame clones and lacks some. D and trimming were read from the DNA, whereas the V and J calls and clone size are those reported in that table. The data show about 100,000 clones, about 66% seen once. The receptor was isolated from a woman in her thirties in good health. Specimen: memory CD8+ T cells sorted from blood. Subset here: CD45RO+ cells pooled with CCR7-negative TemRA cells.

CDR3 sequence: CATSGDTNEKLFF. The CDR3 DNA is TGTGCCACCTCCGGGGATACTAATGAAAAACTGTTTTTT. The V and J genes are TRBV2 and TRBJ1-4; D is unclear. Germline V lookup: CDR1 SNHLY, CDR2 FYNNEI. V was cut by 10 bases and J by 2 bases, with 11 bases left in between. The CDR3 consists of 13 residues.